A selection of T cell receptor beta chains follows, all from one sample in a study of cytomegalovirus exposure and HLA in healthy donors. TCRdb's table, derived via immunoSEQ multiplex PCR, lists solely in-frame clones and lacks some. Found here are about 140,000 clones, 75% to 90% of them singletons; the top ten hold 1.2%. The material sequenced was PBMCs. All receptors come from a female donor in good health and CMV-seronegative. CDR3s include the opening cysteine and the closing phenylalanine or tryptophan. Each record gives: D gene, clone size, CDR3 length, V gene, J gene, CDR3 DNA, CDR3 protein. A D gene is named only where the DNA matches it firmly. Only part of the rows carry a size: once, few, many, or a class if the clone is expanded.

TRBD1	.	15	TRBV11-2	TRBJ2-7	TGTGCCAGCAGCCGAAACAGGGGTGGGACCTACGAGCAGTACTTC	CASSRNRGGTYEQYF
.	few	14	TRBV29-1	TRBJ2-7	TGCAGCGTTACTGGACAAAGGAGCTCCTACGAGCAGTACTTC	CSVTGQRSSYEQYF
TRBD1	few	15	TRBV18	TRBJ2-7	TGTGCCAGCTCACCCAAGGACAGGTTCCCCTACGAGCAGTACTTC	CASSPKDRFPYEQYF
.	.	14	TRBV27	TRBJ2-7	TGTGCCAGCAGTTCCGGACTTCACTCCTACGAGCAGTACTTC	CASSSGLHSYEQYF
TRBD1	few	14	TRBV7-3	TRBJ1-1	TGTGCCAGCAGCTCGGGACAGGGGAGGCCTGAAGCTTTCTTT	CASSSGQGRPEAFF
.	.	15	TRBV11-2	TRBJ1-5	TGTGCCAGCAGCTTTGGGGGCAGGGGCAATCAGCCCCAGCATTTT	CASSFGGRGNQPQHF
TRBD2	.	15	TRBV27	TRBJ2-7	TGTGCCAGCACCCCGGTGGGTAGCGGGACCTACGAGCAGTACTTC	CASTPVGSGTYEQYF
TRBD1	.	12	TRBV30	TRBJ1-1	TGTGCCTGGGACAGGGGGAACACTGAAGCTTTCTTT	CAWDRGNTEAFF
TRBD1	once	17	TRBV10-1	TRBJ2-1	TGCGCCAGCAGGGGGGTGGCTGACAGGGGGACCCCCAATGAGCAGTTCTTC	CASRGVADRGTPNEQFF
.	many	18	TRBV11-2	TRBJ2-1	TGTGCCAGCAGCCTGGTCGGCAGTATGACAAGCTCCTACAATGAGCAGTTCTTC	CASSLVGSMTSSYNEQFF
TRBD1	.	16	TRBV2	TRBJ1-2	TGTGCCAGCAGCCTTACCGCGATTCAGGGGGTCTATGGCTACACCTTC	CASSLTAIQGVYGYTF
TRBD1	.	15	TRBV28	TRBJ2-7	TGTGCCAGCATCATGGCCGGGACAGGGGGCGGCGAGCAGTACTTC	CASIMAGTGGGEQYF
.	.	14	TRBV6-5	TRBJ2-2	TGTGCCAGCAGTTCTGCGGCGAACACCGGGGAGCTGTTTTTT	CASSSAANTGELFF
TRBD1	.	18	TRBV19	TRBJ1-1	TGTGCCAGTAGTAGAGGGACAGGGAGGGTCGGCATGAACACTGAAGCTTTCTTT	CASSRGTGRVGMNTEAFF
.	.	15	TRBV5-6	TRBJ2-7	TGTGCCAGCAGCTTGGGGCCGGGGAGCTCCTACGAGCAGTACTTC	CASSLGPGSSYEQYF
TRBD1	.	14	TRBV2	TRBJ1-1	TGTGCCAGCACTATCGACAGGGGTCCTACTGAAGCTTTCTTT	CASTIDRGPTEAFF
.	once	15	TRBV6-5	TRBJ1-5	TGTGCCAGCAGACCCCCAGGGGATAGCAATCAGCCCCAGCATTTT	CASRPPGDSNQPQHF
TRBD1	.	12	TRBV10-3	TRBJ1-1	TGTGCCATCCGGGGACAGGGCACTGAAGCTTTCTTT	CAIRGQGTEAFF
.	.	11	TRBV5-6	TRBJ2-1	TGTGCCAGCAGCTTAGCGGGTGAGCAGTTCTTC	CASSLAGEQFF
TRBD1	.	15	TRBV10-2	TRBJ1-5	TGCGCCAGCAGTGAGTCGGGAGGGACAGGACAGCCCCAGCATTTT	CASSESGGTGQPQHF
.	.	16	TRBV4-1	TRBJ2-1	TGCGCCAGCAGCCAAGAGGGGGCCGACCCGTCGAATAAGCAGTTCTTC	CASSQEGADPSNKQFF
TRBD1	.	15	TRBV30	TRBJ1-5	TGTGCCTGGAGTGTTTCCGACAGGGTCAGGCAGCCCCAGCATTTT	CAWSVSDRVRQPQHF
.	.	15	TRBV28	TRBJ2-5	TGTGCCATCACTAAGGGGGGGGAAGGGGTTGAGACCCAGTACTTC	CAITKGGEGVETQYF
TRBD1	.	15	TRBV6-6	TRBJ2-7	TGTGCCAGCAGTTTTGTAACAGGGGGTGCCTACGAGCAGTACTTC	CASSFVTGGAYEQYF
.	.	20	TRBV30	TRBJ1-5	TGTGCCTGGAGCACGTACCCCCTCACGACCAGGGCGGGGGGCAATCAGCCCCAGCATTTT	CAWSTYPLTTRAGGNQPQHF
TRBD2	.	16	TRBV5-1	TRBJ2-7	TGCGCCAGCAGCCTGATCGGACTAGCGGGCTCCTACGAGCAGTACTTC	CASSLIGLAGSYEQYF
.	.	13	TRBV7-9	TRBJ2-5	TGTGCCAGCAGCCTCGGACAGCACGGGACCCAGTACTTC	CASSLGQHGTQYF
.	once	13	TRBV6-5	TRBJ1-1	TGTGCCAGCAGTTCGACAGTTAACGCTGAAGCTTTCTTT	CASSSTVNAEAFF
TRBD2	.	15	TRBV28	TRBJ2-5	TGTGCCAGCAGTTTTGGGGGAGCGGGAGATGAGACCCAGTACTTC	CASSFGGAGDETQYF
.	.	14	TRBV28	TRBJ2-1	TGTGCCAGCAGGATGGACACCTTCTACAATGAGCAGTTCTTC	CASRMDTFYNEQFF
TRBD2	.	16	TRBV7-9	TRBJ2-1	TGTGCCAGCAGCTTAGCGCCCAGCGGGATCGGTAATGAGCAGTTCTTC	CASSLAPSGIGNEQFF
.	.	12	TRBV2	TRBJ1-1	TGTGCCAGCATCGGCGGGGATACTGAAGCTTTCTTT	CASIGGDTEAFF
TRBD2	.	13	TRBV6-5	TRBJ2-1	TGTGCCAGCAGCTCGGGACTATACAATGAGCAGTTCTTC	CASSSGLYNEQFF
TRBD2	.	16	TRBV9	TRBJ2-3	TGTGCCAGCAGACCACAAGCGGGAATGGCCACAGATACGCAGTATTTT	CASRPQAGMATDTQYF
TRBD2	few	15	TRBV7-9	TRBJ2-2	TGTGCCAGCAGCTCCCCGGGAGGGCAGACCGGGGAGCTGTTTTTT	CASSSPGGQTGELFF
.	.	15	TRBV7-3	TRBJ1-1	TGTGCCAGCAGCTTAACATCCGGGAGCGACACTGAAGCTTTCTTT	CASSLTSGSDTEAFF
.	.	15	TRBV6-5	TRBJ1-2	TGTGCCAGCAGTTACTCGACTGGGGGCTCCTATGGCTACACCTTC	CASSYSTGGSYGYTF
.	.	13	TRBV29-1	TRBJ2-2	TGCAGCGCCCAGAGTGGAGGGGCCGGGGAGCTGTTTTTT	CSAQSGGAGELFF
.	.	14	TRBV30	TRBJ2-3	TGTGCCTGGGATGATAGCGTTAGCACAGATACGCAGTATTTT	CAWDDSVSTDTQYF
TRBD2	.	16	TRBV5-1	TRBJ2-1	TGCGCCAGCAGCCCTACTCTAGCGGGGAGAAACAATGAGCAGTTCTTC	CASSPTLAGRNNEQFF
TRBD1	.	14	TRBV11-2	TRBJ1-5	TGTGCCAGCAGCTTAGGACAGGGGCATCAGCCCCAGCATTTT	CASSLGQGHQPQHF
TRBD2	.	16	TRBV7-2	TRBJ2-7	TGTGCCAGCAGCGAACCACTAGCGGGAGTGTCCTACGAGCAGTACTTC	CASSEPLAGVSYEQYF
TRBD1	.	15	TRBV6-6	TRBJ1-1	TGTGCCAGCAGAGGACAGGGGCGAGAGAACACTGAAGCTTTCTTT	CASRGQGRENTEAFF
TRBD2	.	16	TRBV5-1	TRBJ2-2	TGCGCCAGCTCCTTAGCGGGAGGAGTTAACACCGGGGAGCTGTTTTTT	CASSLAGGVNTGELFF
TRBD1	.	13	TRBV6-6	TRBJ2-7	TGTGCCACCTCCGGGCAGGGGGCCTACGAGCAGTACTTC	CATSGQGAYEQYF
.	.	14	TRBV5-1	TRBJ2-1	TGCGCCAGCTGGGGGGAGAGCTCCTACAATGAGCAGTTCTTC	CASWGESSYNEQFF
TRBD1	.	14	TRBV2	TRBJ1-2	TGTGCCAGCAGTGTGGACAGGGGAGACTATGGCTACACCTTC	CASSVDRGDYGYTF
.	.	15	TRBV7-6	TRBJ2-1	TGTGCCAGCACCAACCAGCCTGGACTACTTAATGAGCAGTTCTTC	CASTNQPGLLNEQFF
TRBD1	.	16	TRBV7-3	TRBJ1-1	TGTGCCAGCAGCCTCGGGGCAGGGGGCTTGAACACTGAAGCTTTCTTT	CASSLGAGGLNTEAFF
.	.	12	TRBV7-9	TRBJ1-5	TGTGCCAGCAGCTATGACAGGACCCCCCAGCATTTT	CASSYDRTPQHF